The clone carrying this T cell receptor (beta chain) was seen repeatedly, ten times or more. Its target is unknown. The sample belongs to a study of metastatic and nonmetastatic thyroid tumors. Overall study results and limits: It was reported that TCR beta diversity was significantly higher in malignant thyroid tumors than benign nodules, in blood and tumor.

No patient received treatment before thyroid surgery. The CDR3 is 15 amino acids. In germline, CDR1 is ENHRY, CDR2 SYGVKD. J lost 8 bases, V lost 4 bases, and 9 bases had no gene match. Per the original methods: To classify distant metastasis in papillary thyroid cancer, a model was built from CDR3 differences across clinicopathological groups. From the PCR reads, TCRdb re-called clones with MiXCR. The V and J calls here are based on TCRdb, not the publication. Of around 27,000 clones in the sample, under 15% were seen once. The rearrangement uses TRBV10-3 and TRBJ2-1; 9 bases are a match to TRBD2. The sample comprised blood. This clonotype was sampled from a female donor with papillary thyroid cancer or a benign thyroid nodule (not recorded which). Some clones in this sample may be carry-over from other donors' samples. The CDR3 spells CAISVMGLAKDEQFF. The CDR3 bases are TGTGCCATCAGTGTAATGGGACTAGCAAAAGATGAGCAGTTCTTC.